One and the same sample provided the 14 T cell receptor beta chains below, sequenced in a study of beta chain features in type 1 diabetes. Findings of the study overall: Across all four CD4+ subsets, people with type 1 diabetes showed modestly shorter TCRB CDR3s.

These TCRs' antigens remain unknown. The entirety of the isolated RNA underwent reverse transcription, so expressed TCRB transcripts were sequenced. The data were produced by immunoSEQ multiplex PCR, yet TCRdb's version contains in-frame clones alone and is incomplete. The sample has 100,000 to 150,000 clones, less than 20% seen once. Sequencing was carried out using central memory CD4+ T cells from blood. Receptors originate from a man between 25 and 39 years old with type 1 diabetes.

This chain uses TRBV29-1 with TRBJ1-2; D is uncertain. V gave up 7 bases and J gave up 8 bases, with 5 bases separating them. Germline-derived CDR1 and CDR2 are SQVTM and ANQGSEA. The CDR3 length is 8 residues. The CDR3 nucleotides are TGCAGCGCCGAAGGCTACACCTTC. Translated, it gives CSAEGYTF.

There are a few counts of this clone. Since a far larger clone is one base different, this is likely a read error. The chain has TRBV2 and TRBJ2-2, with a tentative D call TRBD1 (5 bases). V lost 10 bases and J lost 1, with 10 bases in between. CDR1 is SNHLY and CDR2 is FYNNEI in the germline V gene. The CDR3 runs to 13 residues. This CDR3 is CAIRQGNTGELFF. In DNA, the CDR3 is TGTGCCATCAGGCAGGGGAACACCGGGGAGCTGTTTTTT.

As for this clone: A much bigger clone sits one base away, suggesting this may be a read error. V and J are TRBV7-2 and TRBJ2-7, with D possibly being TRBD1 or TRBD2 (6 bases each). CDR1 is SGHTA and CDR2 is FQGNSA in the germline V gene. The CDR3 totals 15 residues. The chain's CDR3 is CPSTPGGRTLYEQYF. The CDR3 coding sequence is TGTCCCAGCACCCCTGGGGGGCGGACCCTCTACGAGCAGTACTTC.

Comment on this clone: A much larger clone lies one base from this, so it may be a read error. The chain has TRBV14 and TRBJ2-7; D is unclear. Trimming pared 1 base from V and 10 bases from J, leaving 17 bases between. The germline V gene has CDR1 SGHDN and CDR2 FVKESK. This CDR3 is 14 amino acids long. The CDR3 region is CASSQGSRSPAQYF. The CDR3 nucleotides read TGTGCCAGCAGCCAAGGGAGCCGCAGCCCAGCACAGTACTTC.

This clone was found a few times. V and J are TRBV11-2 and TRBJ2-5; no clear D gene. Deletions cut 4 bases from V and 2 bases from J, with 11 bases between. This CDR3 is 14 amino acids long. The germline V gene has CDR1 SGHAT and CDR2 FQNNGV. CDR3 sequence reads: CASSSKQIQETQYF. The CDR3 region has the DNA TGTGCCAGCAGCTCCAAACAGATTCAAGAGACCCAGTACTTC.

This clone turned up a few times. The chain carries TRBV5-1 and TRBJ2-4, with D possibly TRBD1 on 5 matching bases. Per the germline V gene, CDR1 is SGHRS and CDR2 is YFSETQ. The CDR3 is 15 amino acids. Trimming stripped 0 bases from V and 7 bases from J, with 14 bases between. CDR3 amino acids: CASSLVGQQENIQYF. The DNA of the CDR3 is TGCGCCAGCAGCTTGGTGGGTCAACAGGAGAACATTCAGTACTTC. The full variable domain, completed using reference TRBV5-1 and TRBJ2-4, is KAGVTQTPRYLIKTRGQQVTLSCSPISGHRSVSWYQQTPGQGLQFLFEYFSETQRNKGNFPGRFSGRQFSNSRSEMNVSTLELGDSALYLCASSLVGQQENIQYFGAGTRLSVL.

This clone has more than one count but fewer than ten. A much larger clonotype is one base distant, so this may be a read error. V is TRBV25-1 and J is TRBJ2-2; weak D call: TRBD2 (6 bases). The V end lost 2 bases, the J end lost 5 bases, and 6 bases lay between the germline ends. The CDR3 is 13 amino acids. Germline V CDR1 and CDR2: MGHDK, SYGVNS. CDR3 bases: TGTGCCAGCAGTGAACGGGGGACCGGGGAGCTGTTTTTT. Translating gives CASSERGTGELFF.

This clone was detected a few times. V usage is TRBV5-6 and J usage is TRBJ2-7; D unresolved. The CDR3 is made up of 13 amino acids. Trimming removed 2 bases from V and 2 bases from J, with 8 bases in between. Germline assignment: CDR1 SGHDT and CDR2 YYEEEE. CDR3: CASSLAGTYEQYF. For the CDR3, the DNA is TGTGCCAGCAGCTTAGCTGGAACCTACGAGCAGTACTTC.

This clone showed up just a few times. This sequence joins TRBV7-9 and TRBJ2-5, with a possible D match to TRBD2 (6 bases). The tail of the sequence fits TRBJ2-7 better, so the J call may be wrong. The CDR3 spans 16 residues. The germline V gene has CDR1 SEHNR and CDR2 FQNEAQ (reference sequence). The CDR3 DNA reads TGTGCCAGCAGCTTGGGGTTGGTGGCGGGGTCCAACGAGCAGTACTTC. Its translation is CASSLGLVAGSNEQYF.

This clone has a handful of counts. The rearrangement joins TRBV2 to TRBJ1-1, with D tentatively TRBD1 (5 bases). The ends were cut back, 7 bases at V and 6 bases at J, with 21 bases in the middle. This CDR3 region has 15 residues. CDR1 and CDR2 (germline): SNHLY, FYNNEI. CDR3 protein: CASTPDGTLISEAFF. The CDR3 DNA sequence: TGTGCCAGCACTCCTGATGGGACCCTGATCTCTGAAGCTTTCTTT.

This chain uses TRBV11-3 with TRBJ1-6; no firm D call. V was clipped by 1 base and J by 10 bases, with 5 bases between them. The germline V gene has CDR1 SGHNT and CDR2 YENEEA. The CDR3 has 12 amino acids. The CDR3 here is CASSLADSPLHF. CDR3 DNA: TGTGCCAGCAGCTTAGCGGACTCACCCCTCCACTTT.

Of note for this clone: At one boundary the junction diverges from the germline segment, which might be a read error. V gene TRBV7-7 combines with J gene TRBJ1-4; TRBD1 agrees at 8 bases. This CDR3 is 15 amino acids long. CDR1 is SSHAT and CDR2 is FNYEAQ in the germline V gene (reference sequence). The CDR3 region has the DNA TGTGCTAGCAGCTTAACAGGGGGTGCGGGTGAAAAACTGTTTTTT. Translated: CASSLTGGAGEKLFF.

This clone was found a few times. The chain combines TRBV2 with TRBJ1-2; 7 bases match TRBD1. Germline V lookup: CDR1 SNHLY, CDR2 FYNNEI. The CDR3 sequence is 14 residues long. The V and J ends lost 2 bases and 7 bases, in that order; junction bases with no gene match: 7. The CDR3 sequence: CASSELEGAGGYTF. In DNA form, the CDR3 reads TGTGCCAGCAGTGAATTAGAGGGGGCTGGTGGCTACACCTTC.

There are a few counts of this clone. The chain is built from TRBV4-2 and TRBJ2-7; D uncertain. Trimming removed 0 bases at V and 7 bases at J, with 7 bases between. Per the germline V gene, CDR1 is LGHNA and CDR2 is YNFKEQ. The CDR3 contains 12 residues. The CDR3 spells CASSQDGGEQYF. The CDR3 bases are TGTGCCAGCAGCCAAGATGGCGGAGAGCAGTACTTC.